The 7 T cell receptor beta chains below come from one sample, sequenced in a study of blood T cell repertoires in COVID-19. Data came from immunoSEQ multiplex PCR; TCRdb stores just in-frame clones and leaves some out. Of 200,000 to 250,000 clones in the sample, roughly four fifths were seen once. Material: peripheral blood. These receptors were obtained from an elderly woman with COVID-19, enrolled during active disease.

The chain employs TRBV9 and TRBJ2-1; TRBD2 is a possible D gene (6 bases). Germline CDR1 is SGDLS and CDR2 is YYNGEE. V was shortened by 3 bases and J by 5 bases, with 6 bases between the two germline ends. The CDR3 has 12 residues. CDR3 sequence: CASSGRDNEQFF. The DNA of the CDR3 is TGTGCCAGCAGCGGGAGGGACAATGAGCAGTTCTTC.

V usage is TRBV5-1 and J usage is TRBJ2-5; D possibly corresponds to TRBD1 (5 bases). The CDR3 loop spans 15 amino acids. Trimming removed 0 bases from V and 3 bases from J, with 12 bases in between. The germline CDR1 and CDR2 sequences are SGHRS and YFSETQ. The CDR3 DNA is TGCGCCAGCAGCTTGGAGGGGCGTGGTGAAGAGACCCAGTACTTC. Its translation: CASSLEGRGEETQYF.

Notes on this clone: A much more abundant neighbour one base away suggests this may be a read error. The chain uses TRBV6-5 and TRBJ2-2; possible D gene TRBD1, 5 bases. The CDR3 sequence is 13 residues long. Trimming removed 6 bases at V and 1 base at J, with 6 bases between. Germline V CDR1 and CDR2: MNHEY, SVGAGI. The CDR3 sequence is CASSGQNTGELFF. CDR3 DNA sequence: TGTGCCAGCAGCGGACAGAACACCGGGGAGCTGTTTTTT.

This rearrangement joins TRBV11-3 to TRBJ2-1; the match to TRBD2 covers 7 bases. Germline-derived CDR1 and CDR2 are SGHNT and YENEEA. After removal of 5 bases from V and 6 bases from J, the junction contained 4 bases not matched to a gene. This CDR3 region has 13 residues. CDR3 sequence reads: CASSASGLNEQFF. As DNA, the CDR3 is TGTGCCAGCAGCGCTAGCGGACTCAATGAGCAGTTCTTC.

The CDR3 loop reads CASSSRGGGNSPLHF. As DNA, the CDR3 is TGTGCCAGCAGTTCTCGGGGAGGAGGGAATTCACCCCTCCACTTT. The chain recombines TRBV6-5 with TRBJ1-6; no clear D. This CDR3 region has 15 residues. CDR1 is MNHEY and CDR2 is SVGAGI in the germline V gene. The V gene lost 4 bases and the J gene lost 7 bases, with 14 bases spanning the gap.

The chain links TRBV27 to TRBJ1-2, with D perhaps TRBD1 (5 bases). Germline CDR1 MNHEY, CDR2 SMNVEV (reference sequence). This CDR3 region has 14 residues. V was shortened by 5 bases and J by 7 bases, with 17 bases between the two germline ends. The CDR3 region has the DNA TGTGCCAGCAGTATGGGGGGAAGGTATTCTGGCTACACCTTC. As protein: CASSMGGRYSGYTF.

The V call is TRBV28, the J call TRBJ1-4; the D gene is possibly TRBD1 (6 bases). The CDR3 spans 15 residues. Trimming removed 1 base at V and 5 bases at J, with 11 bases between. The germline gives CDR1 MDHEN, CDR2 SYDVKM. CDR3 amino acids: CASSLLGAQNEKLFF. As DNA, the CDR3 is TGTGCCAGCAGTTTATTGGGGGCGCAAAATGAAAAACTGTTTTTT.